A selection of T cell receptor beta chains follows, all from one sample in a study of naive and memory T cell subsets. TCRdb redid the calling of the UMI-ligation and nested PCR reads with MiXCR, one entry per CDR3 protein. The table includes tens of thousands of distinct CDR3 sequences, roughly 10% detected once. Sequencing was carried out using naive CD4+ T cells from blood. The receptors shown here come from a human donor in good health. CDR3s include the opening cysteine and the closing phenylalanine or tryptophan. D genes are given only for firm matches. Clone size is stated in some rows and not others, as once, few, many or a class when expanded.

V: TRBV5-1; D: .; size: few; J: TRBJ1-5; CDR3: CASSPGAGVQPQHF; DNA: TGCGCCAGCAGCCCCGGGGCAGGGGTTCAGCCCCAGCATTTT
V: TRBV5-4; D: .; size: .; J: TRBJ1-2; CDR3: CASSLVGRVNYGYTF; DNA: TGTGCCAGCAGCTTGGTCGGCAGGGTGAACTATGGCTACACCTTC
V: TRBV6-1; D: .; size: many; J: TRBJ1-6; CDR3: CASKRVSSYNSPLHF; DNA: TGTGCCAGCAAAAGGGTCAGCTCCTATAATTCACCCCTCCACTTT
V: TRBV12-3/TRBV12-4; D: .; size: many; J: TRBJ2-5; CDR3: CASSLNLVARETQYF; DNA: TGTGCCAGCAGTTTAAACCTTGTGGCGAGAGAGACCCAGTACTTC
V: TRBV2; D: TRBD1; size: .; J: TRBJ2-5; CDR3: CASRQGAQETQNF; DNA: TGTGCCAGCAGACAGGGGGCTCAAGAGACCCAGAACTTC
V: TRBV18; D: .; size: .; J: TRBJ1-1; CDR3: CASSPAKGTEAFF; DNA: TGTGCCAGCTCACCAGCCAAGGGAACTGAAGCTTTCTTT
V: TRBV19; D: .; size: few; J: TRBJ1-5; CDR3: CASSRPFGNQPQHF; DNA: TGTGCCAGTAGTAGGCCTTTCGGCAATCAGCCCCAGCATTTT
V: TRBV18; D: .; size: .; J: TRBJ2-5; CDR3: CASSPRAAAQETQYF; DNA: TGTGCCAGCTCACCACGGGCAGCGGCCCAAGAGACCCAGTACTTC
V: TRBV3-1; D: .; size: .; J: TRBJ2-1; CDR3: CASSQEPGRGNEQFF; DNA: TGTGCCAGCAGCCAAGAACCAGGGCGGGGAAATGAGCAGTTCTTC
V: TRBV4-2; D: .; size: .; J: TRBJ1-1; CDR3: CASSQTPNTEAFF; DNA: TGTGCCAGCAGCCAAACACCGAACACTGAAGCTTTCTTT
V: TRBV7-9; D: .; size: few; J: TRBJ2-2; CDR3: CASSLGGGAYTGELFF; DNA: TGTGCCAGCAGCTTAGGAGGCGGGGCCTACACCGGGGAGCTGTTTTTT
V: TRBV4-2; D: .; size: .; J: TRBJ2-1; CDR3: CASSQGSGTLYNEQFF; DNA: TGTGCCAGCAGCCAAGGATCCGGGACCCTCTACAATGAGCAGTTCTTC
V: TRBV20-1; D: .; size: few; J: TRBJ1-5; CDR3: CSASSTPGGSPQHF; DNA: TGCAGTGCTAGCTCGACACCTGGGGGTTCGCCCCAGCATTTT